These T cell receptor beta chains were read from a single sample in a study of OX40 agonist ivuxolimab in advanced cancers. Measured with immunoSEQ multiplex PCR; TCRdb has only the in-frame clones, and not every one. The table records tens of thousands of clones, 90% to 95% of them present only once. Source: CD4+ or CD8+ T cells sorted from blood, taken in a trial of the OX40 agonist ivuxolimab. Every receptor here comes from an adult with an advanced solid tumor such as melanoma, head and neck, liver or kidney cancer. Each CDR3 is given with its conserved first and last residue. The D gene is left open where the match is weak.

D: TRBD2
J: TRBJ2-3
V: TRBV5-4
CDR3: CASSLWGGTSGRSDTQYF
DNA: TGTGCCAGCAGCCTCTGGGGGGGGACTAGCGGGAGGTCAGATACGCAGTATTTT

D: .
J: TRBJ2-7
V: TRBV28
CDR3: CASSVRTVVAHEQYF
DNA: TGTGCCAGCAGTGTAAGGACAGTAGTGGCCCACGAGCAGTACTTC

D: .
J: TRBJ2-3
V: TRBV18
CDR3: CASSFWVGASTDTQYF
DNA: TGTGCCAGCTCATTTTGGGTCGGGGCGAGCACAGATACGCAGTATTTT

D: .
J: TRBJ2-7
V: TRBV30
CDR3: CAWSGSDRSSYEQYF
DNA: TGTGCCTGGAGTGGTTCTGACAGGAGCTCCTACGAGCAGTACTTC

D: .
J: TRBJ1-5
V: TRBV18
CDR3: CASSSAGEGGNQPQHF
DNA: TGTGCCAGCTCGTCGGCGGGGGAGGGAGGCAATCAGCCCCAGCATTTT

D: TRBD1
J: TRBJ1-3
V: TRBV7-2
CDR3: CASNRGGSGNTIYF
DNA: TGTGCCAGCAACAGGGGGGGTTCTGGAAACACCATATATTTT

D: .
J: TRBJ1-1
V: TRBV6-6
CDR3: CASREAGRNTEAFF
DNA: TGTGCCAGCAGGGAGGCGGGGCGGAACACTGAAGCTTTCTTT

D: .
J: TRBJ1-1
V: TRBV27
CDR3: CASSSDTEAFF
DNA: TGTGCCAGCAGTTCCGACACTGAAGCTTTCTTT

D: .
J: TRBJ1-2
V: TRBV4-3
CDR3: CASSQTYPSNYGYTF
DNA: TGCGCCAGCAGCCAAACCTACCCCAGCAACTATGGCTACACCTTC

D: .
J: TRBJ1-4
V: TRBV28
CDR3: CASSWSSNEKLFF
DNA: TGTGCCAGCAGTTGGAGTTCTAATGAAAAACTGTTTTTT

D: .
J: TRBJ1-5
V: TRBV10-3
CDR3: CAISDGDGSNQPQHF
DNA: TGTGCCATCAGTGATGGGGACGGGAGCAATCAGCCCCAGCATTTT

D: .
J: TRBJ1-6
V: TRBV7-2
CDR3: CASSLVPEGSPLHF
DNA: TGTGCCAGCAGCTTAGTTCCAGAAGGATCACCCCTCCACTTT

D: .
J: TRBJ1-2
V: TRBV5-4
CDR3: CASNPGGRGNYGYTF
DNA: TGTGCCAGCAACCCTGGGGGCAGGGGAAACTATGGCTACACCTTC